This entry lists 32 T cell receptor beta chains sequenced from one sample in a study of type 1 regulatory T cells. Using its own MiXCR run on the reads, TCRdb lists one record per CDR3 protein. The data contain 80,000 to 100,000 distinct CDR3 sequences, roughly 30% of them singletons. What was sequenced was CD4+ T cells, either the whole sample or a sorted fraction (not recorded which). Receptors were obtained from a human donor in good health.

The V and J genes are TRBV24-1 and TRBJ1-2; 8 bases line up with TRBD1. There are 16 residues in the CDR3. V was clipped by 6 bases and J by 4 bases; unmatched bases: 12. Looked up from germline, CDR1 is KGHDR and CDR2 is SFDVKD. The CDR3 here is CATSPSGQGPRYGYTF. As DNA, the CDR3 is TGTGCCACCAGTCCCTCCGGACAGGGTCCTCGCTATGGCTACACCTTC.

This clonotype was detected a few times. The gene calls are TRBV7-8 and TRBJ1-1; TRBD1 agrees at 7 bases. This CDR3 is built from 15 residues. Losses at the gene ends were 5 bases for V and 3 bases for J; bases not matched to a gene: 9. Germline V gene sequence: CDR1 SGHVS, CDR2 FQNEAQ. The CDR3 DNA follows: TGTGCCAGCAGCCCCCAGGGACAGACATACACTGAAGCTTTCTTT. It specifies CASSPQGQTYTEAFF.

The J gene is TRBJ2-5, the V gene TRBV7-2, with 8 bases lining up with TRBD1. The CDR3 sequence is 14 residues long. Unmatched junction bases numbered 3, after V lost 5 bases and J lost 1 base. Germline CDR1 is SGHTA and CDR2 is FQGNSA. The CDR3 sequence: CASSPRGLQETQYF. The CDR3 DNA reads TGTGCCAGCAGCCCCAGGGGGCTCCAAGAGACCCAGTACTTC. The full variable domain, completed using reference TRBV7-2 and TRBJ2-5, is GAGVSQSPSNKVTEKGKDVELRCDPISGHTALYWYRQSLGQGLEFLIYFQGNSAPDKSGLPSDRFSAERTGGSVSTLTIQRTQQEDSAVYLCASSPRGLQETQYFGPGTRLLVL.

The CDR3 spells CASSSGLRQTQYF. The DNA for the CDR3 is TGTGCCAGCAGCTCGGGACTCCGCCAGACCCAGTACTTC. The rearrangement joins TRBV7-6 to TRBJ2-5; D might be TRBD2 (6 bases). The CDR3 contains 13 residues. Trimming shortened V by 4 bases and J by 6 bases, and 12 bases separated the two germline ends. Germline assignment: CDR1 SGHVS and CDR2 FNYEAQ.

This clonotype was counted a few times. V gene TRBV20-1 combines with J gene TRBJ2-7; the D gene is possibly TRBD1 (6 bases). V dropped 0 bases and J dropped 0 bases, with 12 bases sitting between them. Germline V CDR1 and CDR2: DFQATT, SNEGSKA (reference sequence). This CDR3 comprises 15 residues. The CDR3 loop is CSARDMGHSSYEQYF. CDR3 nucleotide sequence: TGCAGTGCTAGAGATATGGGACATAGCTCCTACGAGCAGTACTTC.

This chain uses TRBV7-6 with TRBJ1-4; TRBD1 is a possible D gene (6 bases). The germline V gene has CDR1 SGHVS and CDR2 FNYEAQ. Trimming left V 5 bases short and J 4 bases short, with 17 bases between. The CDR3 spans 16 residues. The CDR3 coding sequence is TGTGCCAGCAGCCTTTCCTCGATAGGGGGTAATGAAAAACTGTTTTTT. This translates into CASSLSSIGGNEKLFF.

The rearrangement uses TRBV6-2 or TRBV6-3 and TRBJ2-7; D not resolved. Trimming removed 4 bases at V and 3 bases at J, with 19 bases between. The CDR3 sequence is 16 residues long. Germline CDR1 is MNHEY and CDR2 is SVGEGT. CDR3 sequence (DNA): TGTGCCAGCAGTTTCTACCCAGAAAACCCAAACTACGAGCAGTACTTC. Translating it yields CASSFYPENPNYEQYF.

The chain uses TRBV20-1 and TRBJ2-7; TRBD1 matches at 11 bases. The CDR3 is made up of 15 amino acids. The V gene end was trimmed by 0 bases and the J gene end by 6 bases; junction bases not matched to a gene: 7. CDR1 is DFQATT and CDR2 is SNEGSKA in the germline V gene (reference sequence). The CDR3 spells CSARDGTGGFSEQYF. CDR3 sequence (DNA): TGCAGTGCTAGAGATGGGACAGGGGGGTTCTCCGAGCAGTACTTC.

A note on this clonotype: A much larger clone sits a single nucleotide away, making a read error possible. It is likely a read error, because the conserved phenylalanine at the end of the CDR3 is missing. V gene TRBV3-1 combines with J gene TRBJ1-3; the match to TRBD1 covers 8 bases. J gave up 6 bases and V 1 base, and 5 bases lay outside the gene matches. This CDR3 is 15 amino acids long. The germline V gene encodes CDR1 LGHDT and CDR2 YNNKEL (reference sequence). The CDR3 DNA reads TGTGCCAGCAGCCAAGGGCCAGGGGGCGAAAACACCATATATATT. Its translation is CASSQGPGGENTIYI.

The J gene is TRBJ2-5, the V gene TRBV5-1; TRBD2 agrees at 14 bases. Trimming cost V 4 bases and J 4 bases; bases outside gene matches: 6. Germline V lookup: CDR1 SGHRS, CDR2 YFSETQ. The CDR3 has 16 amino acids. CDR3 in amino acids: CASSTGLAGAVETQYF. Here the CDR3 DNA reads TGCGCCAGCAGCACGGGACTAGCGGGAGCTGTAGAGACCCAGTACTTC.

J is TRBJ1-6 and V is TRBV12-3 or TRBV12-4; D unresolved. This CDR3 is built from 16 residues. V lost 1 base to trimming and J lost 4 bases, with 11 bases between them. The CDR3 protein is CASSLVGGGYNSPLHF. As DNA, the CDR3 is TGTGCCAGCAGTTTAGTGGGCGGAGGATATAATTCACCCCTCCACTTT.

This clonotype occurred a few times. This sequence joins TRBV20-1 and TRBJ2-2; maybe TRBD2 (6 bases). V lost 0 bases, J lost 3 bases, and 17 bases lay in between. Germline-derived CDR1 and CDR2 are DFQATT and SNEGSKA (reference sequence). The length of the CDR3 is 17 residues. CDR3 residues: CSARDVIGGVDTGELFF. CDR3 DNA sequence: TGCAGTGCTAGAGATGTCATCGGAGGGGTGGACACCGGGGAGCTGTTTTTT.

The chain is built from TRBV5-1 and TRBJ2-2, with 10 bases fitting TRBD2. Unmatched junction bases numbered 3, after V lost 4 bases and J lost 0 bases. Germline values: CDR1 SGHRS, CDR2 YFSETQ. The CDR3 length is 16 residues. The CDR3, as DNA: TGCGCCAGCAGCGTGACTAGCGGGTCGAACACCGGGGAGCTGTTTTTT. Encoded protein: CASSVTSGSNTGELFF.

This clonotype has just a few counts. This chain uses TRBV28 with TRBJ2-7, with D perhaps TRBD1 (6 bases). V shed 8 bases and J shed 3 bases, with 11 bases lying between them. The CDR3 spans 12 residues. Germline loops: CDR1 MDHEN, CDR2 SYDVKM. This CDR3 reads CASWTESYEQYF. CDR3 in DNA: TGTGCCAGCTGGACAGAGAGCTACGAGCAGTACTTC.

This clonotype has more than one count but fewer than ten. This chain links TRBV7-2 with TRBJ1-1, with D perhaps TRBD1 (5 bases). Germline V gene lookup returns CDR1 SGHTA and CDR2 FQGNSA. Trimming pared 1 base from V and 2 bases from J, leaving 11 bases between. This CDR3 is 15 amino acids long. The CDR3 bases are TGTGCCAGCAGCTTAGTCAGGGACGGCAACACTGAAGCTTTCTTT. Its protein product is CASSLVRDGNTEAFF.

This clonotype was counted between two and nine times. This chain joins TRBV29-1 and TRBJ1-1; TRBD1 might be the D (5 bases). V was cut by 1 base and J by 8 bases, with 14 bases left in between. This CDR3 has 13 residues. Germline loops: CDR1 SQVTM, CDR2 ANQGSEA. CDR3 nucleotides: TGCAGCGTTGAAGGGGACCGTAAGCAAGAAGCTTTCTTT. This translates into CSVEGDRKQEAFF.

V gene TRBV4-2 combines with J gene TRBJ2-1; D is undetermined. The V and J ends lost 0 bases and 10 bases respectively, with 13 bases between them. The CDR3 sequence is 14 residues long. Germline V gene sequence: CDR1 LGHNA, CDR2 YNFKEQ. The CDR3 nucleotides are TGTGCCAGCAGCCAAGATCAGACCGTCCGCGAGCAGTTCTTC. Amino acid sequence: CASSQDQTVREQFF.

This chain links TRBV5-1 with TRBJ2-1; weak D call: TRBD2 (5 bases). CDR1 is SGHRS, CDR2 YFSETQ, per germline. Trimming took 4 bases from V and 8 from J, leaving 19 bases between them. CDR3 length: 15 amino acids. The CDR3 bases are TGCGCCAGCAGCCCCATGTCGGGATCAAGAGATGAGCAGTTCTTC. Translated, it gives CASSPMSGSRDEQFF.

This chain links TRBV5-1 with TRBJ2-7; 10 positions match TRBD1. There are 15 residues in the CDR3. Trimming cost V 0 bases and J 3 bases; bases outside gene matches: 3. CDR1 and CDR2 from the germline V gene are SGHRS and YFSETQ. In DNA, the CDR3 is TGCGCCAGCAGCTTGGCCGGGACAGGGGACTACGAGCAGTACTTC. Translated: CASSLAGTGDYEQYF. The entire variable domain, with the rest obtained from reference TRBV5-1 and TRBJ2-7, is as follows: KAGVTQTPRYLIKTRGQQVTLSCSPISGHRSVSWYQQTPGQGLQFLFEYFSETQRNKGNFPGRFSGRQFSNSRSEMNVSTLELGDSALYLCASSLAGTGDYEQYFGPGTRLTVT.

J is TRBJ2-7 and V is TRBV18; D gene unclear. Trimming took 0 bases from V and 1 from J, leaving 7 bases between them. The CDR3 contains 14 residues. The germline gives CDR1 KGHSH, CDR2 LQKENI. The CDR3: CASSPPSSSYEQYF. Here the CDR3 DNA reads TGTGCCAGCTCACCACCCTCCAGTTCCTACGAGCAGTACTTC. The whole variable domain, filled in from reference TRBV18 and TRBJ2-7, reads NAGVMQNPRHLVRRRGQEARLRCSPMKGHSHVYWYRQLPEEGLKFMVYLQKENIIDESGMPKERFSAEFPKEGPSILRIQQVVRGDSAAYFCASSPPSSSYEQYFGPGTRLTVT.

The chain combines TRBV10-3 with TRBJ2-7, with 8 bases fitting TRBD2. Per the germline V gene, CDR1 is ENHRY and CDR2 is SYGVKD. This CDR3 has 18 amino acids. J was trimmed by 1 base and V by 0 bases; bases with no gene match: 11. CDR3: CAISESLGSGRVSYEQYF. The CDR3 region has the DNA TGTGCCATCAGTGAGTCGCTAGGGAGCGGGAGAGTGTCCTACGAGCAGTACTTC.

V usage is TRBV2 and J usage is TRBJ2-5; D gene unclear. Trimming cost V 9 bases and J 5 bases, with 10 bases left between them. The germline CDR1 and CDR2 sequences are SNHLY and FYNNEI. The CDR3 is 11 residues long. The chain's CDR3 is CASQKGETQYF. CDR3 coding DNA: TGTGCCAGTCAAAAAGGGGAGACCCAGTACTTC.

The CDR3 is CSANHPKKGNTEAFF. The DNA of the CDR3 is TGCAGTGCAAACCACCCAAAAAAAGGGAACACTGAAGCTTTCTTT. The chain is built from TRBV20-1 and TRBJ1-1; D remains unclear. Trimming pared 6 bases from V and 1 base from J, leaving 18 bases between. The CDR3 contains 15 residues. Germline loops: CDR1 DFQATT, CDR2 SNEGSKA (reference sequence).

J is TRBJ1-2 and V is TRBV5-1, with 8 bases lining up with TRBD1. V lost 0 bases and J lost 7; bases outside the gene matches: 5. Germline V CDR1 and CDR2: SGHRS, YFSETQ. There are 14 residues in the CDR3. CDR3 amino acids: CASSLERTGIGYTF. The CDR3, as DNA: TGCGCCAGCAGCTTGGAAAGGACAGGGATTGGCTACACCTTC. Using reference TRBV5-1 and TRBJ1-2 for the parts outside the CDR3, the full variable domain is KAGVTQTPRYLIKTRGQQVTLSCSPISGHRSVSWYQQTPGQGLQFLFEYFSETQRNKGNFPGRFSGRQFSNSRSEMNVSTLELGDSALYLCASSLERTGIGYTFGSGTRLTVV.

This clonotype came up a few times. The V and J genes are TRBV7-8 and TRBJ2-2; D might be TRBD2 (6 bases). Trimming pared 1 base from V and 4 bases from J, leaving 13 bases between. Per the germline V gene, CDR1 is SGHVS and CDR2 is FQNEAQ. This CDR3 region has 16 residues. The CDR3 DNA sequence: TGTGCCAGCAGCTTAGGGAGGGCCCGTCGCACCGGGGAGCTGTTTTTT. Protein sequence: CASSLGRARRTGELFF.

This clonotype has more than one count but fewer than ten. The genes are TRBV5-1 and TRBJ2-1; 8 bases agree with TRBD2. Trimming took 6 bases from V and 4 from J; bases not matched to a gene: 12. The CDR3 consists of 16 residues. The germline gives CDR1 SGHRS, CDR2 YFSETQ. The CDR3 sequence is CASTEGSGSSYNEQFF. The DNA for the CDR3 is TGCGCCAGCACCGAGGGAAGCGGGAGTAGTTACAATGAGCAGTTCTTC.

Only a few counts were recorded for this clonotype. V and J are TRBV19 and TRBJ2-3; TRBD2 aligns across 10 bases. The CDR3 totals 15 residues. The germline CDR1 and CDR2 sequences are LNHDA and SQIVND (reference sequence). V gave up 1 base and J gave up 4 bases; unmatched junction bases: 2. This chain's CDR3 is CASSIGGLAADTQYF. The DNA of the CDR3 is TGTGCCAGTAGTATAGGAGGACTAGCGGCAGATACGCAGTATTTT.

This sequence joins TRBV7-2 and TRBJ2-1, with 9 bases fitting TRBD1. CDR1 is SGHTA and CDR2 is FQGNSA in the germline V gene. With V trimmed by 5 bases and J by 5 bases, 10 bases remained unmatched. The CDR3 contains 16 residues. For the CDR3, the DNA is TGTGCCAGCAGCGTACCACCGGGACAGGGCAACAATGAGCAGTTCTTC. Translation: CASSVPPGQGNNEQFF.

This chain joins TRBV12-3 or TRBV12-4 and TRBJ2-7; TRBD1 agrees at 8 bases. CDR3 size: 14 residues. V trimming: 8 bases; J trimming: 0 bases; junction bases outside the gene matches: 6. The CDR3 DNA is TGTGCCAGCGGTCCGGGACAGGACTCCTACGAGCAGTACTTC. Translated: CASGPGQDSYEQYF.

The rearrangement uses TRBV5-5 and TRBJ2-1; D call uncertain. Trimming removed 4 bases at V and 9 bases at J, with 14 bases between. This CDR3 comprises 13 residues. The germline gives CDR1 SGHKS, CDR2 YYEKEE (reference sequence). The CDR3 region is CASSKEYLPEQFF. The DNA for the CDR3 is TGTGCCAGCAGCAAGGAGTACCTTCCTGAGCAGTTCTTC.

This clonotype was picked up many times. This chain links TRBV20-1 with TRBJ1-6, with a possible D match to TRBD1 (6 bases). Germline lookup yields CDR1 DFQATT and CDR2 SNEGSKA (reference sequence). This CDR3 has 14 amino acids. V was clipped by 3 bases and J by 6 bases, with 12 bases between them. The CDR3 sequence: CSARAIRGNSPLHF. The CDR3 DNA reads as TGCAGTGCTAGGGCAATCAGGGGTAATTCACCCCTCCACTTT.

This clonotype was seen only a few times. V and J are TRBV5-4 and TRBJ2-7; D might be TRBD1 or TRBD2, each matching 5 bases. V lost 4 bases to trimming and J lost 2 bases, with 13 bases between them. The CDR3 length is 14 residues. CDR1 and CDR2 from the germline V gene are SGHNT and YYREEE (reference sequence). CDR3 region: CASSVPGTTYEQYF. CDR3 sequence (DNA): TGTGCCAGCAGCGTGCCCGGGACGACCTACGAGCAGTACTTC.